The 19 T cell receptor beta chains below come from one sample, sequenced in a study of glioma-infiltrating T cells after dendritic cell vaccination. The table came from immunoSEQ multiplex PCR; TCRdb's copy has only in-frame clones and leaves some out. The sample lists fewer than 75,000 clones, around 81% occurring once. Sequencing used blood, obtained before dendritic cell vaccination. The receptors come from a human donor with glioblastoma.

This clone was counted between two and nine times. The J gene is TRBJ2-7, the V gene TRBV6-6; 7 bases align to TRBD1. The V segment lost 7 bases and the J segment 1 base; nucleotides outside the gene matches: 7. This CDR3 has 14 amino acids. Germline CDR1 reads MNHNY; CDR2 reads SVGAGI (reference sequence). The CDR3 here is CASNHRGASYEQYF. CDR3 DNA: TGTGCCAGCAACCACAGGGGCGCGTCCTACGAGCAGTACTTC.

V gene TRBV9 combines with J gene TRBJ1-2; TRBD1 is a possible D gene (6 bases). This CDR3 has 16 residues. CDR1 SGDLS and CDR2 YYNGEE come from the germline V gene. V dropped 3 bases and J dropped 0 bases, with 15 bases sitting between them. DNA for the CDR3: TGTGCCAGCAGCGGGGCAGGGGACCTTACTAACTATGGCTACACCTTC. Protein product: CASSGAGDLTNYGYTF.

The sample holds a few counts of this clone. The chain recombines TRBV2 with TRBJ1-6; 8 nucleotides align to TRBD1. Per the germline V gene, CDR1 is SNHLY and CDR2 is FYNNEI. The junction had 11 bases not matched to a gene; V was cut back by 6 bases and J by 7 bases. The CDR3 is made up of 16 amino acids. The CDR3 DNA follows: TGTGCCAGCAGGTACATGATTGGGACAGGCAATTCACCCCTCCACTTT. The encoded protein is CASRYMIGTGNSPLHF. The variable domain in full, completed from reference TRBV2 and TRBJ1-6, reads EPEVTQTPSHQVTQMGQEVILRCVPISNHLYFYWYRQILGQKVEFLVSFYNNEISEKSEIFDDQFSVERPDGSNFTLKIRSTKLEDSAMYFCASRYMIGTGNSPLHFGNGTRLTVT.

In this sample, this clone turned up a few times. The chain recombines TRBV19 with TRBJ1-2; a possible D gene is TRBD1 (6 bases). Germline V gene lookup returns CDR1 LNHDA and CDR2 SQIVND (reference sequence). CDR3 length: 12 amino acids. V was pared by 5 bases and J by 3 bases, with 7 bases between. CDR3 sequence reads: CASSPGDYGYTF. The CDR3 DNA follows: TGTGCCAGTAGTCCAGGGGACTATGGCTACACCTTC.

The chain has TRBV5-8 and TRBJ1-2; 8 bases map to TRBD1. The CDR3 covers 14 residues. Losses at the gene ends were 4 bases for V and 4 bases for J; bases not matched to a gene: 6. CDR1 is SGHTS, CDR2 YDEGEE, per germline. CDR3 DNA sequence: TGTGCCAGCAGCGGAAGGACAGGGAGCTATGGCTACACCTTC. It yields the protein CASSGRTGSYGYTF.

The gene calls are TRBV7-2 and TRBJ2-1, with TRBD2 matching over 15 bases. CDR1 is SGHTA and CDR2 is FQGNSA in the germline V gene. The CDR3 extends over 17 amino acids. V was clipped by 4 bases and J by 7 bases; unmatched bases: 8. CDR3 bases: TGTGCCAGCAGCTCCGGACTAGCGGGGGGGCTTTTTAATGAGCAGTTCTTC. As protein: CASSSGLAGGLFNEQFF.

This chain links TRBV7-2 with TRBJ1-4; a weak D match, TRBD1 (5 bases). CDR1 SGHTA and CDR2 FQGNSA come from the germline V gene. The CDR3 has 16 residues. The V and J ends lost 1 base and 6 bases respectively, with 15 bases between them. The CDR3 nucleotides are TGTGCCAGCAGCTTAGTATCGATAGGGGTTTATGAAAAACTGTTTTTT. Its protein is CASSLVSIGVYEKLFF.

The V gene is TRBV18, the J gene TRBJ1-2, with 12 bases identical to TRBD1. This CDR3 contains 14 residues. The ends lost 6 bases at V and 6 bases at J; junction bases unmatched: 5. Germline V gene sequence: CDR1 KGHSH, CDR2 LQKENI. CDR3: CASSLGQGADGYTF. CDR3 sequence (DNA): TGTGCCAGCTCGTTGGGACAGGGGGCAGATGGCTACACCTTC.

CDR3 sequence: CASSPDLRQTGGYTF. The DNA for the CDR3 is TGTGCCAGCAGCCCAGACCTTCGACAGACTGGAGGCTACACCTTC. The chain is built from TRBV7-2 and TRBJ1-2, with D tentatively TRBD1 (5 bases). The CDR3 has 15 residues. CDR1 is SGHTA, CDR2 FQGNSA, per germline. V lost 5 bases and J 8 bases, leaving 21 bases between the germline ends. Complete variable domain (other parts from reference TRBV7-2 and TRBJ1-2): GAGVSQSPSNKVTEKGKDVELRCDPISGHTALYWYRQSLGQGLEFLIYFQGNSAPDKSGLPSDRFSAERTGGSVSTLTIQRTQQEDSAVYLCASSPDLRQTGGYTFGSGTRLTVV.

The chain joins TRBV7-8 to TRBJ2-5; 9 nucleotides agree with TRBD2. From germline, CDR1 is SGHVS and CDR2 FQNEAQ. The junction had 12 bases not matched to a gene; V was cut back by 3 bases and J by 4 bases. The CDR3 totals 17 residues. The CDR3 protein is CASSFEGGGGAGETQYF. CDR3 sequence (DNA): TGTGCCAGCAGCTTCGAGGGTGGCGGGGGGGCCGGAGAGACCCAGTACTTC. Full variable domain (missing parts from reference TRBV7-8 and TRBJ2-5): GAGVSQSPRYKVAKRGQDVALRCDPISGHVSLFWYQQALGQGPEFLTYFQNEAQLDKSGLPSDRFFAERPEGSVSTLKIQRTQQEDSAVYLCASSFEGGGGAGETQYFGPGTRLLVL.

The chain combines TRBV7-3 with TRBJ1-6; possible D gene TRBD1, 6 bases. The length of the CDR3 is 14 residues. CDR1 and CDR2 (germline): SGHTA, FQGTGA. V was cut by 4 bases and J by 7 bases, with 11 bases left in between. The CDR3, as DNA: TGTGCCAGCAGCTCCCGACAGGAGAATTCACCCCTCCACTTT. Its protein is CASSSRQENSPLHF.

The rearrangement joins TRBV7-2 to TRBJ2-7; D remains ambiguous. The CDR3 length is 14 residues. V was pared by 2 bases and J by 2 bases, with 10 bases between. Germline assignment: CDR1 SGHTA and CDR2 FQGNSA. Written as DNA, the CDR3 is TGTGCCAGCAGCTTAAGATCTGAGCCCTACGAGCAGTACTTC. Encoded protein: CASSLRSEPYEQYF. Filled out from reference TRBV7-2 and TRBJ2-7, the complete variable domain reads GAGVSQSPSNKVTEKGKDVELRCDPISGHTALYWYRQSLGQGLEFLIYFQGNSAPDKSGLPSDRFSAERTGGSVSTLTIQRTQQEDSAVYLCASSLRSEPYEQYFGPGTRLTVT.

To note about this clone: An end of the junction does not agree with germline; a read error may underlie this. V usage is TRBV19 and J usage is TRBJ1-1; the match to TRBD1 covers 7 bases. Germline V gene lookup returns CDR1 LNHDA and CDR2 SQIVND (reference sequence). The CDR3 spans 13 residues. The CDR3 sequence: CASSIEGALTHSF. The CDR3 coding sequence is TGTGCCAGTAGTATCGAGGGGGCCTTAACCCACTCTTTT.

This clone came up once. V is TRBV6-1 and J is TRBJ2-7; D is unclear. Trimming took 5 bases from V and 6 from J, leaving 11 bases between them. Germline values: CDR1 MNHNS, CDR2 SASEGT. The CDR3 extends over 12 amino acids. The CDR3 nucleotides are TGTGCCAGCAGTCCCTCTTACGGCGAGCAGTACTTC. It encodes CASSPSYGEQYF.

This clone was observed a few times. The chain carries TRBV27 and TRBJ1-6; D unresolved. The CDR3 extends over 15 amino acids. V was pared by 5 bases and J by 5 bases, with 13 bases between. The germline V gene has CDR1 MNHEY and CDR2 SMNVEV (reference sequence). This CDR3 is CASSTRSLDNSPLHF. CDR3 bases: TGTGCCAGCAGTACTCGGAGCCTGGATAATTCACCCCTCCACTTT.

The V gene is TRBV20-1, the J gene TRBJ1-2; 7 bases map to TRBD1. The CDR3 is made up of 11 amino acids. Germline CDR1 is DFQATT and CDR2 is SNEGSKA (reference sequence). Unmatched junction bases numbered 3, after V lost 6 bases and J lost 5 bases. Written as DNA, the CDR3 is TGCAGTGCCGGGACAGCTTATGGCTACACCTTC. This codes for CSAGTAYGYTF.

This clone was seen just once. This sequence joins TRBV14 and TRBJ2-7; a weak D match, TRBD2 (7 bases). The V and J ends lost 4 bases and 4 bases respectively, with 20 bases between them. This CDR3 comprises 16 residues. Germline CDR1 and CDR2: SGHDN and FVKESK. The CDR3 spells CASSPSQGRVGYEQYF. The CDR3 bases are TGTGCCAGCAGCCCGTCCCAGGGGAGGGTTGGTTACGAGCAGTACTTC.

Here the CDR3 DNA reads TGTGCCAGTAGTTCGGGACAGGGTCCCTACGAGCAGTACTTC. It codes for CASSSGQGPYEQYF. This chain connects TRBV19 to TRBJ2-7; TRBD1 matches 9 bases. The V and J ends lost 5 bases and 2 bases, in that order; junction bases with no gene match: 4. CDR3 length equals 14 residues. Germline V gene data show CDR1 as LNHDA and CDR2 as SQIVND (reference sequence).

This chain links TRBV5-4 with TRBJ2-1; no definite D call. CDR1 is SGHNT and CDR2 is YYREEE in the germline V gene (reference sequence). The germline V and J ends were trimmed by 4 bases and 6 bases, with 17 bases remaining between them. This CDR3 region has 15 residues. CDR3 sequence reads: CASSPPSVLANEQFF. CDR3 nucleotide sequence: TGTGCCAGCAGCCCACCATCGGTTCTTGCCAATGAGCAGTTCTTC. The full variable domain, in which reference TRBV5-4 and TRBJ2-1 provide the parts outside the CDR3, is ETGVTQSPTHLIKTRGQQVTLRCSSQSGHNTVSWYQQALGQGPQFIFQYYREEENGRGNFPPRFSGLQFPNYSSELNVNALELDDSALYLCASSPPSVLANEQFFGPGTRLTVL.